Each of the 27 T cell receptor beta chains below was sequenced from the same sample in a study of cytomegalovirus exposure and HLA in healthy donors (dated by TCRdb to about 2017). The library was obtained by the immunoSEQ multiplex PCR assay. For the multiplex PCR, a mixture combining 60 forward primers for TCR Vbeta segments and 13 reverse primers for TCR Jbeta segments was used. TCRdb mirrors the immuneACCESS table, restricted to in-frame sequences. Some clones are absent from its copies; in checked studies, under half trace to an unresolved V gene, and the reason for the others is unknown. Present in this sample are about 110,000 clones, 75% of which were seen just once. The ten largest clones add up to 2.5% of the sample. The sequenced sample was PBMCs. The origin of the receptors is a man aged 40-55 years in good health and CMV-seronegative.

The chain links TRBV18 to TRBJ1-1, with TRBD1 as a possible D gene (6 bases). From germline, CDR1 is KGHSH and CDR2 LQKENI. Trimming removed 5 bases from V and 4 bases from J, with 14 bases in between. The CDR3 consists of 14 residues. This CDR3 reads CASSSTLGATEAFF. The CDR3 DNA sequence: TGTGCCAGCTCATCTACGTTGGGGGCCACTGAAGCTTTCTTT.

V usage is TRBV9 and J usage is TRBJ1-1; D is uncertain. The CDR3 is 14 residues long. From germline, CDR1 is SGDLS and CDR2 YYNGEE. The germline V and J ends were trimmed by 2 bases and 5 bases, with 13 bases remaining between them. The DNA of the CDR3 is TGTGCCAGCAGCGTCAGAATTTCGGGAACTGAAGCTTTCTTT. The encoded protein is CASSVRISGTEAFF.

The rearrangement joins TRBV28 to TRBJ2-1, with 13 bases that match TRBD2. This CDR3 contains 14 residues. Germline V gene data show CDR1 as MDHEN and CDR2 as SYDVKM. Trimming at V came to 6 bases and at J to 9 bases, leaving 5 bases not matched to a gene. The CDR3 reads CASRPGLAGSEQFF. The CDR3 DNA sequence: TGTGCCAGCAGGCCGGGACTAGCGGGAAGTGAGCAGTTCTTC.

The chain recombines TRBV10-3 with TRBJ2-7; TRBD2 agrees at 8 bases. CDR1 and CDR2 from the germline V gene are ENHRY and SYGVKD. After removal of 3 bases from V and 2 bases from J, the junction contained 3 bases not matched to a gene. The CDR3 length is 14 residues. CDR3 residues: CAISDPGLAYEQYF. The CDR3 DNA reads TGTGCCATCAGTGACCCGGGACTAGCCTACGAGCAGTACTTC.

This clone has a handful of counts. The chain has TRBV6-1 and TRBJ1-5; 7 nucleotides align to TRBD1. Germline assignment: CDR1 MNHNS and CDR2 SASEGT. The CDR3 has 15 amino acids. Trimming took 2 bases from V and 3 from J; bases not matched to a gene: 4. The CDR3 spells CASSEITGVNQPQHF. DNA of the CDR3: TGTGCCAGCAGTGAAATTACAGGGGTCAATCAGCCCCAGCATTTT.

This clone has just one count. The V gene is TRBV25-1, the J gene TRBJ2-5; the D is unclear. This CDR3 contains 13 residues. Germline lookup yields CDR1 MGHDK and CDR2 SYGVNS. V lost 6 bases, J lost 4 bases, and 12 bases lay in between. The CDR3 nucleotides are TGTGCCAGCAGACGACAAGAAGGAGAGACCCAGTACTTC. Translating it yields CASRRQEGETQYF.

The V call is TRBV7-8, the J call TRBJ2-5; 11 bases line up with TRBD2. After removal of 3 bases from V and 4 bases from J, the junction contained 10 bases not matched to a gene. The germline V gene has CDR1 SGHVS and CDR2 FQNEAQ. The CDR3 is 17 amino acids. DNA for the CDR3: TGTGCCAGCAGCTTGTCCCTAGCGGGGGGCTTTATAGAGACCCAGTACTTC. This codes for CASSLSLAGGFIETQYF.

This chain connects TRBV6-1 to TRBJ2-5, with D perhaps TRBD2 (7 bases). Trimming cost V 0 bases and J 5 bases, with 13 bases left between them. Germline CDR1 MNHNS, CDR2 SASEGT. This CDR3 has 15 amino acids. This CDR3 is CASSEAAGARETQYF. The CDR3 DNA is TGTGCCAGCAGTGAAGCTGCGGGGGCGCGGGAGACCCAGTACTTC.

The chain has TRBV11-2 and TRBJ2-7; TRBD2 matches at 7 bases. The CDR3 has 13 residues. Trimming took 2 bases from V and 4 from J; bases not matched to a gene: 2. CDR1 and CDR2 (germline): SGHAT, FQNNGV. As DNA, the CDR3 is TGTGCCAGCAGCTTAAGCGGGGATTACGAGCAGTACTTC. Translation: CASSLSGDYEQYF.

The chain employs TRBV25-1 and TRBJ1-2; 9 bases match TRBD1. V dropped 4 bases and J dropped 5; count of bases not matched to a gene: 11. CDR1 is MGHDK, CDR2 SYGVNS, per germline. The length of the CDR3 is 16 residues. The CDR3 here is CASSGTGVRTSYGYTF. In DNA form, the CDR3 reads TGTGCCAGCAGTGGGACAGGGGTCCGAACCAGTTATGGCTACACCTTC.

This chain connects TRBV27 to TRBJ1-1, with a possible D match to TRBD1 (5 bases). Germline V gene data show CDR1 as MNHEY and CDR2 as SMNVEV (reference sequence). V lost 0 bases and J 1 base, leaving 6 bases between the germline ends. The CDR3 runs 14 residues. The DNA for the CDR3 is TGTGCCAGCAGTTTATCTCAGGGGAACACTGAAGCTTTCTTT. Protein product: CASSLSQGNTEAFF.

The chain links TRBV18 to TRBJ1-2, with D hard to call. The CDR3 is 14 residues long. Per the germline V gene, CDR1 is KGHSH and CDR2 is LQKENI. V lost 5 bases, J lost 7 bases, and 17 bases lay in between. Written as DNA, the CDR3 is TGTGCCAGCTCAACCCGCGGCCTGGATCTTGGCTACACCTTC. It encodes CASSTRGLDLGYTF. The full variable domain, completed using reference TRBV18 and TRBJ1-2, is NAGVMQNPRHLVRRRGQEARLRCSPMKGHSHVYWYRQLPEEGLKFMVYLQKENIIDESGMPKERFSAEFPKEGPSILRIQQVVRGDSAAYFCASSTRGLDLGYTFGSGTRLTVV.

This chain uses TRBV29-1 with TRBJ1-2; 8 bases are shared with TRBD1. V lost 6 bases to trimming and J lost 5 bases; unmatched junction nucleotides: 8. Germline assignment: CDR1 SQVTM and CDR2 ANQGSEA. CDR3 size: 13 residues. CDR3 sequence: CSVKPGGSYGYTF. The CDR3, as DNA: TGCAGCGTAAAACCAGGGGGCTCATATGGCTACACCTTC.

The rearrangement uses TRBV6-5 and TRBJ1-1; D may be TRBD1 (5 bases). Germline-derived CDR1 and CDR2 are MNHEY and SVGAGI. CDR3 length: 13 amino acids. V dropped 5 bases and J dropped 11 bases, with 18 bases sitting between them. Written as DNA, the CDR3 is TGTGCCAGCAGTACCCCTAGGAGGGGTGATGCTTTCTTT. Its translation: CASSTPRRGDAFF.

The gene calls are TRBV14 and TRBJ1-4; TRBD1 matches 12 bases. V lost 4 bases to trimming and J lost 7 bases; unmatched junction nucleotides: 4. CDR1 and CDR2 from the germline V gene are SGHDN and FVKESK. CDR3 length: 15 residues. The CDR3 bases are TGTGCCAGCAGCCGGGACAGGGGGCGCCGTGAAAAACTGTTTTTT. This sequence encodes CASSRDRGRREKLFF.

This clone has only a few counts. The genes are TRBV7-9 and TRBJ2-1, with TRBD1 identical over 8 bases. The J segment lost 9 bases and the V segment lost 4 bases, leaving 5 bases of the junction unmatched. This CDR3 has 13 residues. The germline V gene encodes CDR1 SEHNR and CDR2 FQNEAQ (reference sequence). CDR3 DNA sequence: TGTGCCAGCAGCTGGACAGGGCTCAGTGAGCAGTTCTTC. It is translated as CASSWTGLSEQFF.

The J gene is TRBJ2-6, the V gene TRBV7-6; D is possibly TRBD2 (6 bases). Trimming removed 1 base from V and 1 base from J, with 20 bases in between. Germline V gene sequence: CDR1 SGHVS, CDR2 FNYEAQ. The CDR3 is 20 amino acids. CDR3 DNA sequence: TGTGCCAGCAGCTTAGGAGGCGGGACCCTCCAAGTTTCTGGGGCCAACGTCCTGACTTTC. Protein sequence: CASSLGGGTLQVSGANVLTF. Supplemented by reference TRBV7-6 and TRBJ2-6, the full variable domain reads GAGVSQSPRYKVTKRGQDVALRCDPISGHVSLYWYRQALGQGPEFLTYFNYEAQQDKSGLPNDRFSAERPEGSISTLTIQRTEQRDSAMYRCASSLGGGTLQVSGANVLTFGAGSRLTVL.

The rearrangement links TRBV7-9 to TRBJ2-5; possibly TRBD2 for D (6 bases). The ends were cut back, 5 bases at V and 7 bases at J, with 11 bases in the middle. From germline, CDR1 is SEHNR and CDR2 FQNEAQ (reference sequence). This CDR3 spans 12 amino acids. The CDR3, as DNA: TGTGCCAGCAGCCTGCGGCGGGGGACCCAGTACTTC. Its protein product is CASSLRRGTQYF. The full variable domain, rest sourced from reference TRBV7-9 and TRBJ2-5, is DTGVSQNPRHKITKRGQNVTFRCDPISEHNRLYWYRQTLGQGPEFLTYFQNEAQLEKSRLLSDRFSAERPKGSFSTLEIQRTEQGDSAMYLCASSLRRGTQYFGPGTRLLVL.

The chain couples TRBV7-8 to TRBJ2-3; possibly TRBD2 for D (5 bases). Trimming cost V 0 bases and J 9 bases, with 16 bases left between them. This CDR3 spans 15 amino acids. The germline gives CDR1 SGHVS, CDR2 FQNEAQ. The DNA for the CDR3 is TGTGCCAGCAGCTTAGCGCGACTATCCCCTAACACGCAGTATTTT. This translates into CASSLARLSPNTQYF. Full variable domain (missing parts from reference TRBV7-8 and TRBJ2-3): GAGVSQSPRYKVAKRGQDVALRCDPISGHVSLFWYQQALGQGPEFLTYFQNEAQLDKSGLPSDRFFAERPEGSVSTLKIQRTQQEDSAVYLCASSLARLSPNTQYFGPGTRLTVL.

The chain has TRBV27 and TRBJ2-3, with 7 bases aligning to TRBD2. The CDR3 is 16 amino acids. Germline assignment: CDR1 MNHEY and CDR2 SMNVEV (reference sequence). Germline trimming cut 4 bases from V and 3 bases from J; bases unmatched to any gene: 10. CDR3 coding DNA: TGTGCCAGCAGTTCGATTGCGGGGGTCAGGACAGATACGCAGTATTTT. This sequence encodes CASSSIAGVRTDTQYF.

This chain links TRBV4-2 with TRBJ2-7; D unclear. The CDR3 is 15 residues long. With 0 bases removed from V and 2 bases from J, the gap between germline ends came to 11 bases. Per the germline V gene, CDR1 is LGHNA and CDR2 is YNFKEQ. For the CDR3, the DNA is TGTGCCAGCAGCCAAGAAAGCTCCCTCCCCTACGAGCAGTACTTC. Amino acids: CASSQESSLPYEQYF.

This clone has more than one count but fewer than ten. The V call is TRBV6-6, the J call TRBJ1-3; perhaps TRBD1 as D (5 bases). Germline CDR1 MNHNY, CDR2 SVGAGI (reference sequence). The germline V and J ends were trimmed by 4 bases and 4 bases, with 11 bases remaining between them. CDR3 length: 14 residues. CDR3 DNA sequence: TGTGCCAGCAGTTTCGGGGGGTCCGGAAACACCATATATTTT. It encodes CASSFGGSGNTIYF.

CDR3 nucleotide sequence: TGTGCCAGCAGCCGGGGACAGCTTAATGAAAAACTGTTTTTT. It is translated as CASSRGQLNEKLFF. This rearrangement joins TRBV11-2 to TRBJ1-4, with TRBD1 identical over 7 bases. The CDR3 is 14 amino acids. The germline CDR1 and CDR2 sequences are SGHAT and FQNNGV. V gave up 5 bases and J gave up 4 bases; unmatched junction bases: 4.

The CDR3 region has the DNA TGTGCCAGCAGTCCTTCCCGCGATGAGCAGTTCTTC. Translated: CASSPSRDEQFF. The J gene is TRBJ2-1, the V gene TRBV6-6; D is uncertain. Trimming stripped 5 bases from V and 8 bases from J, with 10 bases between. The CDR3 totals 12 residues. In germline, CDR1 is MNHNY, CDR2 SVGAGI (reference sequence).

J is TRBJ2-1 and V is TRBV27; 12 nucleotides line up with TRBD2. In germline, CDR1 is MNHEY, CDR2 SMNVEV (reference sequence). V trimming: 4 bases; J trimming: 1 base; junction bases outside the gene matches: 11. The CDR3 consists of 19 residues. The CDR3 here is CASSSSTSGGVGSYNEQFF. CDR3 coding DNA: TGTGCCAGCAGTTCATCGACTAGCGGGGGTGTGGGGTCCTACAATGAGCAGTTCTTC.

The chain couples TRBV2 to TRBJ2-3; 7 nucleotides agree with TRBD2. In germline, CDR1 is SNHLY, CDR2 FYNNEI. CDR3 size: 12 residues. V lost 9 bases, J lost 4 bases, and 4 bases stayed unmatched. The CDR3 nucleotides are TGTGCCAGTGGACGGGGGGCAGATACGCAGTATTTT. As protein: CASGRGADTQYF.

The gene calls are TRBV5-6 and TRBJ1-2; no clear D. The germline V gene has CDR1 SGHDT and CDR2 YYEEEE. This CDR3 is 14 amino acids long. V dropped 3 bases and J dropped 4 bases, with 13 bases sitting between them. Here the CDR3 reads CASSSPGSTYGYTF. As DNA, the CDR3 is TGTGCCAGCAGCTCCCCCGGGTCCACCTATGGCTACACCTTC.